A single sample is the source of the 21 T cell receptor beta chains below, sequenced in a study of CD8+ T cells in alopecia areata listed by TCRdb under 2018. The library was built by means of the immunoSEQ multiplex PCR assay. RNA was extracted from all samples and reverse transcribed into cDNA as template for TCR sequencing. The source is immuneACCESS, and TCRdb retained only in-frame sequences with V and J called. Part of the clones is not carried over; for the studies checked, unresolved V genes explain less than half of this, and the remainder is unexplained. The sample has roughly 200,000 clones on record, around two fifths of them singletons. 0.48% of the sample goes to the ten largest clones. The treatment or condition label for this specimen denotes: oral pan-JAK inhibitor, 5-10 mg twice daily. The specimen was CD4+ T cells sorted from blood, collected between weeks 30 and 35, from a patient treated with tofacitinib. These receptors were taken from a human donor with alopecia areata.

This clone occurred a few times. The chain is built from TRBV19 and TRBJ1-2, with 9 bases matching TRBD1. CDR1 and CDR2 from the germline V gene are LNHDA and SQIVND (reference sequence). The CDR3 loop spans 15 amino acids. After removal of 5 bases from V and 7 bases from J, the junction contained 11 bases not matched to a gene. This chain's CDR3 is CASSPRDRETSGYTF. CDR3 DNA: TGTGCCAGTAGTCCGCGGGACAGGGAGACGAGTGGCTACACCTTC.

The chain uses TRBV7-9 and TRBJ2-7, with 7 bases fitting TRBD1. CDR3 length: 16 amino acids. After removal of 4 bases from V and 5 bases from J, the junction contained 14 bases not matched to a gene. Germline CDR1 is SEHNR and CDR2 is FQNEAQ (reference sequence). In nucleotides, the CDR3 is TGTGCCAGCAGCTCATCCGGGACAGTAAAGGGAAACGAGCAGTACTTC. Protein: CASSSSGTVKGNEQYF.

This clone has only a few counts. V and J are TRBV5-1 and TRBJ2-7, with D unresolved. The V and J ends lost 0 bases and 7 bases respectively, with 11 bases between them. CDR3 length equals 13 residues. Looked up from germline, CDR1 is SGHRS and CDR2 is YFSETQ. The CDR3 loop reads CASSLVRGWEQYF. The CDR3 DNA reads as TGCGCCAGCAGCTTGGTAAGAGGATGGGAGCAGTACTTC.

At least ten counts were recorded for this clone. Other DNA sequences from this sample encode an identical CDR3 as well. The chain has TRBV6-1 and TRBJ2-7, with 9 positions matching TRBD1. CDR1 MNHNS and CDR2 SASEGT come from the germline V gene. Trimming cost V 5 bases and J 7 bases; bases outside gene matches: 3. This CDR3 has 12 residues. The CDR3 spells CASSRQGEEQYF. DNA for the CDR3: TGTGCCAGCAGTAGACAGGGGGAAGAGCAGTACTTC.

The V and J genes are TRBV30 and TRBJ2-7, with TRBD1 identical over 7 bases. The CDR3 length is 12 residues. Losses at the gene ends were 5 bases for V and 4 bases for J; bases not matched to a gene: 5. Germline CDR1 is GTSNPN and CDR2 is SVGIG (reference sequence). Here the CDR3 DNA reads TGTGCCTGGGACAGGGTTTCTTACGAGCAGTACTTC. Residues: CAWDRVSYEQYF.

Only a few counts were recorded for this clone. This chain uses TRBV19 with TRBJ2-1; 15 bases agree with TRBD2. The ends lost 3 bases at V and 8 bases at J; junction bases unmatched: 8. From germline, CDR1 is LNHDA and CDR2 SQIVND (reference sequence). This CDR3 is 17 amino acids long. The CDR3 here is CASSIHPGLAGGHEQFF. The CDR3, as DNA: TGTGCCAGTAGTATCCACCCGGGACTAGCGGGAGGTCATGAGCAGTTCTTC.

This clone showed up just a few times. The CDR3 nucleotides read TGTGCCAGCAGTGACTCCCAGGGGAACTATGGCTACACCTTC. This sequence encodes CASSDSQGNYGYTF. J is TRBJ1-2 and V is TRBV6-4, with D maybe TRBD1 (6 bases). Germline CDR1 is MRHNA and CDR2 is SNTAGT. V shed 0 bases and J shed 2 bases, with 7 bases lying between them. This CDR3 has 14 amino acids.

The chain recombines TRBV6-5 with TRBJ1-4; 7 positions agree with TRBD1. The CDR3 has 15 amino acids. V shed 6 bases and J 8 bases; nucleotides not matched to a gene: 12. CDR1 is MNHEY, CDR2 SVGAGI, per germline. CDR3 residues: CASRAPGQPREKLFF. The CDR3 DNA reads TGTGCCAGCAGGGCCCCGGGACAGCCCAGGGAAAAACTGTTTTTT.

This clone was recorded many times. The chain recombines TRBV2 with TRBJ2-6; D remains ambiguous. V was clipped by 8 bases and J by 0 bases, with 5 bases between them. The CDR3 runs to 13 residues. Per germline, CDR1 SNHLY and CDR2 FYNNEI. The CDR3 here is CASGLSGANVLTF. CDR3 coding DNA: TGTGCCAGCGGTCTCTCTGGGGCCAACGTCCTGACTTTC.

This clone appeared a few times. V is TRBV10-3 and J is TRBJ1-1; D might be TRBD1 (5 bases). With 2 bases removed from V and 1 base from J, the gap between germline ends came to 11 bases. This CDR3 spans 15 amino acids. Germline values: CDR1 ENHRY, CDR2 SYGVKD. In DNA form, the CDR3 reads TGTGCCATCAGTGAGCGAGGGGTGGAGAACACTGAAGCTTTCTTT. This translates into CAISERGVENTEAFF.

J is TRBJ1-1 and V is TRBV7-2; no firm D call. The CDR3 totals 15 residues. Trimming left V 1 base short and J 6 bases short, with 15 bases between. Germline V gives CDR1 SGHTA, CDR2 FQGNSA. The CDR3 spells CASSLDPGEDAEAFF. As DNA, the CDR3 is TGTGCCAGCAGCTTAGATCCCGGGGAGGACGCTGAAGCTTTCTTT.

This clone was detected only a few times. The chain couples TRBV4-1 to TRBJ1-5, with D possibly TRBD1 on 5 matching bases. The germline V gene has CDR1 MGHRA and CDR2 YSYEKL. The V end was cut by 1 base, the J end by 2 bases, with 18 bases between. This CDR3 spans 18 amino acids. The CDR3 DNA follows: TGCGCCAGCAGCCAAGGAATGGGAGGGGATCTAGGCAATCAGCCCCAGCATTTT. It codes for CASSQGMGGDLGNQPQHF.

This clone was seen once. The chain uses TRBV11-2 and TRBJ1-2; D is possibly TRBD1 (5 bases). Between the trimmed V and J ends, which lost 0 bases and 7 bases, there was a span of 6 bases. The CDR3 spans 12 residues. Germline lookup yields CDR1 SGHAT and CDR2 FQNNGV. The CDR3 region has the DNA TGTGCCAGCAGCTTAGATGGGGGTGGCTACACCTTC. Its translation: CASSLDGGGYTF.

This clone was seen a handful of times. V gene TRBV29-1 combines with J gene TRBJ2-2, with TRBD1 matching 8 bases. The CDR3 covers 14 residues. The germline V gene encodes CDR1 SQVTM and CDR2 ANQGSEA. Germline trimming cut 7 bases from V and 1 base from J; bases unmatched to any gene: 5. The CDR3 here is CSGQGPQNTGELFF. CDR3 sequence (DNA): TGCAGCGGACAGGGGCCCCAGAACACCGGGGAGCTGTTTTTT.

V gene TRBV5-1 combines with J gene TRBJ2-3, with D perhaps given as TRBD1 or TRBD2 (5 bases each). Germline V gene lookup returns CDR1 SGHRS and CDR2 YFSETQ. V was pared by 4 bases and J by 0 bases, with 9 bases between. The CDR3 is 14 amino acids. The CDR3 region is CASSVGPSTDTQYF. For the CDR3, the DNA is TGCGCCAGCAGCGTGGGACCAAGCACAGATACGCAGTATTTT.

The chain combines TRBV15 with TRBJ2-4, with D perhaps given as TRBD1 or TRBD2 (5 bases each). Germline CDR1 and CDR2: LNHNV and YYDKDF (reference sequence). The CDR3 is 16 amino acids. The V end lost 5 bases, the J end lost 2 bases, and 16 bases lay between the germline ends. As DNA, the CDR3 is TGTGCCACCAGCCCGCACGAGGGGTTTCCCAAAAACATTCAGTACTTC. This encodes CATSPHEGFPKNIQYF.

This clone was seen at least ten times. The chain combines TRBV2 with TRBJ2-2, with a tentative D call TRBD1 (6 bases). Trimming removed 2 bases at V and 0 bases at J, with 7 bases between. This CDR3 has 15 amino acids. Germline loops: CDR1 SNHLY, CDR2 FYNNEI. CDR3 protein: CASSERQANTGELFF. CDR3 DNA: TGTGCCAGCAGTGAAAGACAGGCGAACACCGGGGAGCTGTTTTTT.

The rearrangement links TRBV7-9 to TRBJ2-7, with D tentatively TRBD1 or TRBD2 (5 bases each). CDR1 is SEHNR, CDR2 FQNEAQ, per germline (reference sequence). Trimming pared 0 bases from V and 3 bases from J, leaving 9 bases between. The CDR3 is 14 amino acids. The CDR3 DNA is TGTGCCAGCAGCTTAGCGGGACGGATCTACGAGCAGTACTTC. It encodes CASSLAGRIYEQYF.

This chain joins TRBV30 and TRBJ2-3, with 8 bases that match TRBD1. The germline V gene has CDR1 GTSNPN and CDR2 SVGIG (reference sequence). The junction had 5 bases not matched to a gene; V was cut back by 2 bases and J by 1 base. This CDR3 region has 15 residues. This CDR3 reads CAWSSGTGGTDTQYF. In DNA form, the CDR3 reads TGTGCCTGGAGTTCCGGGACAGGAGGCACAGATACGCAGTATTTT.

V and J are TRBV7-2 and TRBJ1-1, with 8 bases lining up with TRBD1. This CDR3 is built from 15 residues. Germline V gene data show CDR1 as SGHTA and CDR2 as FQGNSA. V shed 3 bases, J shed 0 bases, and the junction held 3 bases outside the gene matches. The CDR3 reads CASSFRTGMNTEAFF. The CDR3 region has the DNA TGTGCCAGCAGCTTCAGGACAGGGATGAACACTGAAGCTTTCTTT.

This rearrangement joins TRBV6-5 to TRBJ2-2, with TRBD1 identical over 9 bases. With V trimmed by 3 bases and J by 12 bases, 2 bases remained unmatched. CDR3 length equals 12 residues. Germline CDR1 is MNHEY and CDR2 is SVGAGI. In DNA form, the CDR3 reads TGTGCCAGCAGTTATGACAGGGGGAAGCTGTTTTTT. It translates to CASSYDRGKLFF.